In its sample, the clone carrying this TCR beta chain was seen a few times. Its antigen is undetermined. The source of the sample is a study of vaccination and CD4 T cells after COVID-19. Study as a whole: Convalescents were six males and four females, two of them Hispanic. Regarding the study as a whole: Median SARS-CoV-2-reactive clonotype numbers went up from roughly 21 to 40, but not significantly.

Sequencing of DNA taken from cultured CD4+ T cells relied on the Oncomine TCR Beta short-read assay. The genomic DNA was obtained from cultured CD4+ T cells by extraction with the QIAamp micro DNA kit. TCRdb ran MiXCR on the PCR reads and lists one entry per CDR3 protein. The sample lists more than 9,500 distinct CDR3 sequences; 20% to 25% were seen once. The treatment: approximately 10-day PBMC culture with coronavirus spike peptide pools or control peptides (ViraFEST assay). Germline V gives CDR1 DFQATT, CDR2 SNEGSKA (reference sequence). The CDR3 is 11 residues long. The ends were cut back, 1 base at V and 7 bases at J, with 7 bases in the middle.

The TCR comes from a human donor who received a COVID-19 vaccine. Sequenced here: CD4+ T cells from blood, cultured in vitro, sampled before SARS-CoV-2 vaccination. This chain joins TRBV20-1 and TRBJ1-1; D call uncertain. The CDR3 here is CSARGTLEAFF. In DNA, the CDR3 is TGCAGTGCTAGAGGGACTCTTGAAGCTTTCTTT.